The TCR beta chain under discussion was sequenced for a study of technical replicates of blood from several donors. The repertoire was sequenced with immunoSEQ multiplex PCR; TCRdb's copy has only in-frame clones and lacks some. This sample has 85,000 to 95,000 clones, with approximately 95% found just once. Between the trimmed V and J ends, which lost 2 bases and 5 bases, there was a span of 10 bases. This CDR3 comprises 14 residues. In germline, CDR1 is SGDLS, CDR2 YYNGEE. This chain joins TRBV9 and TRBJ2-2; D gene uncertain. This receptor was obtained from a human donor in good health. The sample comprised T cells isolated from PBMCs. This CDR3 is CASSVTGFTGELFF. The CDR3 bases are TGTGCCAGCAGCGTCACGGGTTTTACCGGGGAGCTGTTTTTT.